This T cell receptor (beta chain) was sequenced during a study of blood T cell repertoires in COVID-19. The CDR3 loop spans 15 amino acids. Germline CDR1 and CDR2: LGHDT and YNNKEL (reference sequence). The junction had 12 bases not matched to a gene; V was cut back by 7 bases and J by 6 bases. Participant age was roughly 18 to 95 years, and participants resided in 25 or so US areas. Categorization into cohorts depended on clinical history that participants reported. Produced via immunoSEQ multiplex PCR; TCRdb's table is partial and in-frame only. Of 150,000 to 200,000 clones in the sample, roughly 89% are singletons; the top ten hold 2% to 2.5%. This clone was detected ten times or more.

V gene TRBV3-1 (or the pseudogene TRBV3-2) combines with J gene TRBJ2-3; 8 nucleotides align to TRBD2. This TCR was sampled from a woman between 40 and 50 years old with acute COVID-19. The sequenced material came from PBMCs or T cells enriched from blood (not recorded which). DNA of the CDR3: TGTGCCAGCACTCGGGCGGGGGGTGTGACTGATACGCAGTATTTT. Its protein product is CASTRAGGVTDTQYF.